This section outlines one T cell receptor beta chain sequence together with its context. The sample belongs to a study of technical replicates of blood from a handful of donors. Only in-frame clones appear in the TCRdb table, and some are missing; sequencing was by immunoSEQ multiplex PCR. The data show tens of thousands of clones, about 86% seen once. Germline assignment: CDR1 MNHNS and CDR2 SASEGT. The trim removed 4 bases at V and 4 bases at J, leaving 5 bases unmatched. This CDR3 is built from 15 residues. Sequences were obtained from PBMCs. The origin of this receptor is a human donor in good health. Some clones in this sample may be carry-over from other donors' samples. The chain employs TRBV6-1 and TRBJ2-1, with 9 positions matching TRBD2. The CDR3 DNA reads as TGTGCCAGCAGTGCAACTAGCGGGTTATACAATGAGCAGTTCTTC. Residues: CASSATSGLYNEQFF.